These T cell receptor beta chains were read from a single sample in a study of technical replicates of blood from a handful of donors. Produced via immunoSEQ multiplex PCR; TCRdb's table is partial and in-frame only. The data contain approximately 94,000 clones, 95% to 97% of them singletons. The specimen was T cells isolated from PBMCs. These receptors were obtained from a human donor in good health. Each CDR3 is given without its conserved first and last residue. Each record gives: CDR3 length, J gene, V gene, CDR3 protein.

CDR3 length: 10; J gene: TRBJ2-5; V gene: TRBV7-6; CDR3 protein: ASSLASETQY
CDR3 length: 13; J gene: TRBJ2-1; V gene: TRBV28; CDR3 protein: ASVMGLAGYNEQF
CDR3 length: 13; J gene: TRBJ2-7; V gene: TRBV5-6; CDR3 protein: ASSTPTESSYEQY
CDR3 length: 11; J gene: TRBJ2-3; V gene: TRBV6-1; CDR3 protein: ASASGRTDTQY
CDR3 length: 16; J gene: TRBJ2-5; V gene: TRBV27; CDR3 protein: ASSFRASGVRRQETQY
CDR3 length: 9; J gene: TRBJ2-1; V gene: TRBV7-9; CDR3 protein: ASSTSYEQF
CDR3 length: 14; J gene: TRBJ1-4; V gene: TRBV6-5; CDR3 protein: ASSYSESTGGEKLF
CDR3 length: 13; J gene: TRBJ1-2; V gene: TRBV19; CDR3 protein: ASSWGQGTNYGYT
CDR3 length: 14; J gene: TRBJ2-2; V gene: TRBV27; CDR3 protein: ASSLIPRGSTGELF
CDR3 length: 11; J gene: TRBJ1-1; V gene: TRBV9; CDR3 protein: ASSDRGITEAF
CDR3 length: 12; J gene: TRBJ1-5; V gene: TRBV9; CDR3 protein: ASSVGTGNQPQH
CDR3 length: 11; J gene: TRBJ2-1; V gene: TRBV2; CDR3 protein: ASWTEHYNEQF
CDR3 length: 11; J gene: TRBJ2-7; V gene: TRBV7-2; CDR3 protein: ASSSGSYYEQY
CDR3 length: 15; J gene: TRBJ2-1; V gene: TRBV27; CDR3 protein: ASSSTTSGSPYNEQF
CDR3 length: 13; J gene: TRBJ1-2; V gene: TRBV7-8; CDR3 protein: ASSFPTGRDYGYT
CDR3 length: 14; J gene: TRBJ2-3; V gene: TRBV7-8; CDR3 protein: ASSLVDRGLRGWQY
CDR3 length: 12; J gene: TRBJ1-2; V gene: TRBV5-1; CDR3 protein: ASSLDGRNYGYT
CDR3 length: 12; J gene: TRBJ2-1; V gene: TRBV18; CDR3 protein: ASSPPAQVNEQF
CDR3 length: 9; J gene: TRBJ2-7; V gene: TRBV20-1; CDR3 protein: SAYRDHEQY
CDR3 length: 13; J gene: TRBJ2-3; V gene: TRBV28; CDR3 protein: ASGPLAGGTDTQY
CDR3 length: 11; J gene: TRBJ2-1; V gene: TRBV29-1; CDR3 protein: SAATSGDNEQF
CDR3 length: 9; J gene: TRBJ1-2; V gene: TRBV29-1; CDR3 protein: SVKGANGYT
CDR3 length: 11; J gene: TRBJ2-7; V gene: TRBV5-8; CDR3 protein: ASSLGNFYEQY
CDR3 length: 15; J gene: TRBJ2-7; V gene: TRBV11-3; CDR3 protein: ASSLGLAGVIAYEQY
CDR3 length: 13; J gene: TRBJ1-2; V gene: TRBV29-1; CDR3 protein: SVVRLRTGGDGYT
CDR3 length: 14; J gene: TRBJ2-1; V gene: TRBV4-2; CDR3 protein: ASSLNGGGDYNEQF
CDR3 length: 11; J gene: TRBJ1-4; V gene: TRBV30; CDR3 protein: APKRRGFEKLF
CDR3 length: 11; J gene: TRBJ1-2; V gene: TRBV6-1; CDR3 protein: ASSSGGGGGYT
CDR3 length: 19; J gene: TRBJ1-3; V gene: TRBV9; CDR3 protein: ASSVTGRTIPFLSSGNTIY
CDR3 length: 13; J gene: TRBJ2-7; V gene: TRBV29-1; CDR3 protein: SVEDRTGEAYEQY
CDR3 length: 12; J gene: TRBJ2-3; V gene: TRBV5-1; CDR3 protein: ASGLAGHRDTQY
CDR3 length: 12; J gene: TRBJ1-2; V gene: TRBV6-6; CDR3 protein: ASSYLDFNYGYT
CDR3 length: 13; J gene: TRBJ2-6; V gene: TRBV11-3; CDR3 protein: ASSLGAPGANVLT
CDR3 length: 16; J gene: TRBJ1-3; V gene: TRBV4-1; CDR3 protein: ASSPTGLPPRSGNTIY
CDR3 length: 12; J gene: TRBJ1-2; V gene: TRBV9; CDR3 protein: ASEGQEANYGYT
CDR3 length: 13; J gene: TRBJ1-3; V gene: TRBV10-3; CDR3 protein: AISESAGAGNTIY
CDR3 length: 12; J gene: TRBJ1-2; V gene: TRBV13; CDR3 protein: ASSLDRSIYGYT
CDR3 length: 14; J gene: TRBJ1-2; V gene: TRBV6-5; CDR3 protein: ASSSLTGLIGNGYT
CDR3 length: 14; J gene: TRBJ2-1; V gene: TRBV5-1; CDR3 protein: ASSTRLDGSYNEQF
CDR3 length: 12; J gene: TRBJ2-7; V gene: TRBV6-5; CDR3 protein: ASSYSGTAYEQY
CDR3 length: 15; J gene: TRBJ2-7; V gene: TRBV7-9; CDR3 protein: ASSPRGTGTGVDEQY
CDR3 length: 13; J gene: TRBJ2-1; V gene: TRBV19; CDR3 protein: ASSPDRDSYNEQF
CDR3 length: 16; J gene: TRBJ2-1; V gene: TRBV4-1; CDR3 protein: ASSQVLPLRQGAAGQF
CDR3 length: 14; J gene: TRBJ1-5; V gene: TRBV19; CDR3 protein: ASSKIGTGGHQPQH
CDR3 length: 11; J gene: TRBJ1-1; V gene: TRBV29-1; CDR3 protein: SVLGTLNTEAF